This TCR beta chain was recovered during a study of T cell responses to AZD1222 COVID-19 vaccine. Using immunoSEQ multiplex PCR, the repertoire was profiled, and TCRdb retains in-frame clones only, with some absent. The sample comprises about 170,000 clones, 85% to 90% of which are singletons, and approximately 6.9% rests with the top ten. A word on this clone: The target antigen is unknown.

Study-level results: Variant regions that are unmutated are reportedly the target of nearly half of spike-specific TCRs. There were repertoire samples only from the period after the peak T cell response.

The sequenced sample was peripheral blood, obtained on day 0 of AZD1222 vaccination. This receptor was obtained from an adult in good health.

CDR3 protein: CASSQGARGGSDTQYF. The CDR3 region has the DNA TGCGCCAGCAGCCAAGGGGCCAGGGGTGGGTCAGATACGCAGTATTTT. This chain uses TRBV4-1 with TRBJ2-3; perhaps TRBD1 as D (6 bases). The CDR3 runs to 16 residues. V lost 1 base to trimming and J lost 4 bases, with 15 bases between them. The germline CDR1 and CDR2 sequences are MGHRA and YSYEKL.